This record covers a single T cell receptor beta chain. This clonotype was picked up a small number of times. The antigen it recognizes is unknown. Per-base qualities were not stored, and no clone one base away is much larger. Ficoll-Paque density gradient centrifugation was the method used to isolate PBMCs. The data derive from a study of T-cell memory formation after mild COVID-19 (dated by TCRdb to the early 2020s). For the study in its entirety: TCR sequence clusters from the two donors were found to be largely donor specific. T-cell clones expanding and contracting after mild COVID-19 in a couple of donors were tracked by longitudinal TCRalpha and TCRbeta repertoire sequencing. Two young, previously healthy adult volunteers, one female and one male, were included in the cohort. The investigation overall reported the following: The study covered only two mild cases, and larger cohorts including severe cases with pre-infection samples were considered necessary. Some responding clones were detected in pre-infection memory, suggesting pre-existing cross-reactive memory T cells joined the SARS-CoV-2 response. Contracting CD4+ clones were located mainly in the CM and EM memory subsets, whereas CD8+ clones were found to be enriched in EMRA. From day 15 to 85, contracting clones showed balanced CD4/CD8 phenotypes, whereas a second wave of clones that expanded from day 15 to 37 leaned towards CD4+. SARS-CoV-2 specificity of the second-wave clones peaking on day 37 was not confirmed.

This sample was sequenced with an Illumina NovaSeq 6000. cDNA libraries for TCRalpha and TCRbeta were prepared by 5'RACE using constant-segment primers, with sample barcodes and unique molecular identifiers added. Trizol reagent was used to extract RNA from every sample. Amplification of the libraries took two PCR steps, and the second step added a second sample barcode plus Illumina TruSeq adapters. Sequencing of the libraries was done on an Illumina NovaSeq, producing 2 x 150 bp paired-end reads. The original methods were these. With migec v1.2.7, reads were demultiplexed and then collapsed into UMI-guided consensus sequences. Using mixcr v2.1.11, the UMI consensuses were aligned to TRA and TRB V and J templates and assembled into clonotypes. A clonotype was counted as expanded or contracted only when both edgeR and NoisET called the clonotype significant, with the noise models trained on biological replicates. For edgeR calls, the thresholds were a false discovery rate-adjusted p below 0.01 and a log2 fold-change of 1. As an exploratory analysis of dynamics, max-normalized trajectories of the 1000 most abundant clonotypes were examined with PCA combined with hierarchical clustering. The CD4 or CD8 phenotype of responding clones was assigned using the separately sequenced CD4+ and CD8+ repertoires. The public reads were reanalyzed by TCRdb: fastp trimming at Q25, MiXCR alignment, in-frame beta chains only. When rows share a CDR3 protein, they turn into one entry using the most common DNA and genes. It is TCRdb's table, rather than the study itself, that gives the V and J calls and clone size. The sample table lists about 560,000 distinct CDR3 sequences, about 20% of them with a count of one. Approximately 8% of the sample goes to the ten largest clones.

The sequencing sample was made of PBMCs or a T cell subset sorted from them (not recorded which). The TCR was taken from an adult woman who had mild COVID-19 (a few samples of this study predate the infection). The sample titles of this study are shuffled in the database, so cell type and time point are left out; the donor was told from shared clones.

The CDR3 region has the sequence CASSLSADSPKHF. The nucleotide sequence is given as TGCGCCAGCAGCTTGAGTGCGGACAGCCCTAAGCATTTT. Rearrangement joined TRBV5-1 to TRBJ1-5; TRBD1 is perhaps the D gene, given 6 matching bases. V is reduced by 1 base and J by 14 bases, leaving a spacing of 16 bases between them. The germline V gene provides CDR1 SGHRS and CDR2 YFSETQ. The cysteine opens and the phenylalanine closes a CDR3 of 13 amino acids. Only the CDR3 region is kept as DNA, spanning 39 bases read in frame from base 1.